Presented here are 7 T cell receptor beta chains from one specimen sequenced in a study of blood T cell repertoires in COVID-19. The protocol was immunoSEQ multiplex PCR, while the TCRdb copy is restricted to in-frame clones and leaves out a portion. The table includes under 250,000 clones, roughly 90% detected once. The material sequenced was peripheral blood. These receptors were collected from a man aged 55 to 69 with COVID-19, enrolled during active disease.

V gene TRBV29-1 combines with J gene TRBJ1-2; 7 nucleotides align to TRBD1. The CDR3 runs 13 residues. CDR1 and CDR2 (germline): SQVTM, ANQGSEA. With V trimmed by 0 bases and J by 8 bases, 6 bases remained unmatched. The CDR3 region is CSVEDKTGRGYTF. The DNA for the CDR3 is TGCAGCGTTGAAGACAAGACAGGGAGAGGCTACACCTTC.

V usage is TRBV5-1 and J usage is TRBJ1-4, with 8 bases aligning to TRBD1. Unmatched junction bases numbered 4, after V lost 1 base and J lost 2 bases. The CDR3 sequence is 16 residues long. The V gene's germline CDR1 is SGHRS and CDR2 YFSETQ. DNA for the CDR3: TGCGCCAGCAGCTTGACAGGGGGGAGGACTAATGAAAAACTGTTTTTT. It is translated as CASSLTGGRTNEKLFF.

DNA for the CDR3: TGTGCCAGCAGCTTTGGGGCCAGTTTTAATGAAAAACTGTTTTTT. As protein: CASSFGASFNEKLFF. The genes are TRBV7-9 and TRBJ1-4; maybe TRBD1 (5 bases). Germline CDR1 SEHNR, CDR2 FQNEAQ (reference sequence). This CDR3 contains 15 residues. Trimming stripped 3 bases from V and 4 bases from J, with 12 bases between.

This chain links TRBV2 with TRBJ2-1; TRBD1 agrees at 7 bases. Trimming at V came to 6 bases and at J to 7 bases, leaving 6 bases not matched to a gene. The CDR3 totals 13 residues. The germline V gene has CDR1 SNHLY and CDR2 FYNNEI. The DNA for the CDR3 is TGTGCCAGCAGCCGGGACAGACAGAATGAGCAGTTCTTC. Translation: CASSRDRQNEQFF.

The V and J genes are TRBV5-4 and TRBJ2-2, with a tentative D call TRBD2 (6 bases). V was shortened by 4 bases and J by 1 base, with 8 bases between the two germline ends. Germline loops: CDR1 SGHNT, CDR2 YYREEE (reference sequence). This CDR3 comprises 14 residues. CDR3: CASSDGRNTGELFF. CDR3 nucleotides: TGTGCCAGCAGCGACGGGAGGAACACCGGGGAGCTGTTTTTT.

The chain is built from TRBV4-1 and TRBJ2-1, with 10 bases identical to TRBD2. CDR3 length equals 16 residues. J lost 9 bases, V lost 1 base, and 9 bases had no gene match. CDR1 is MGHRA and CDR2 is YSYEKL in the germline V gene. The CDR3 here is CASSQATSGGAPEQFF. Here the CDR3 DNA reads TGCGCCAGCAGCCAAGCGACCAGCGGGGGGGCCCCTGAGCAGTTCTTC.

V usage is TRBV5-1 and J usage is TRBJ2-1; tentatively, D is TRBD2 (7 bases). With 0 bases removed from V and 8 bases from J, the gap between germline ends came to 15 bases. The germline gives CDR1 SGHRS, CDR2 YFSETQ. CDR3 length: 15 amino acids. CDR3 DNA: TGCGCCAGCAGCTTGGAGGTGGGGGGGCTGGATGAGCAGTTCTTC. Its translation is CASSLEVGGLDEQFF.